This TCR beta chain was retrieved from a study of OX40 agonist ivuxolimab in advanced cancers. Across the whole study: At 65% to 85% male, the cohort had a mean age of around 56 years, ranging from about 20 to 80.

With V trimmed by 0 bases and J by 2 bases, 11 bases remained unmatched. Germline V gene lookup returns CDR1 SGHRS and CDR2 YFSETQ. This CDR3 comprises 17 residues. Patients who had autoimmune disease history or got systemic immunosuppression were left out. Repertoires were generated with immunoSEQ multiplex PCR, while TCRdb's copy carries only in-frame clones and drops some. This sample has some 82,000 clones, with approximately 95% found just once. The chain recombines TRBV5-1 with TRBJ2-7, with 7 bases that match TRBD1. The clonotype was recovered from an adult with an advanced solid tumor such as melanoma, head and neck, liver or kidney cancer. The sample here was CD4+ or CD8+ T cells sorted from blood, taken in a trial of the OX40 agonist ivuxolimab. CDR3 amino acids: CASSLDVGTEGPYEQYF. The CDR3 DNA sequence: TGCGCCAGCAGCTTGGACGTAGGGACAGAGGGGCCCTACGAGCAGTACTTC.